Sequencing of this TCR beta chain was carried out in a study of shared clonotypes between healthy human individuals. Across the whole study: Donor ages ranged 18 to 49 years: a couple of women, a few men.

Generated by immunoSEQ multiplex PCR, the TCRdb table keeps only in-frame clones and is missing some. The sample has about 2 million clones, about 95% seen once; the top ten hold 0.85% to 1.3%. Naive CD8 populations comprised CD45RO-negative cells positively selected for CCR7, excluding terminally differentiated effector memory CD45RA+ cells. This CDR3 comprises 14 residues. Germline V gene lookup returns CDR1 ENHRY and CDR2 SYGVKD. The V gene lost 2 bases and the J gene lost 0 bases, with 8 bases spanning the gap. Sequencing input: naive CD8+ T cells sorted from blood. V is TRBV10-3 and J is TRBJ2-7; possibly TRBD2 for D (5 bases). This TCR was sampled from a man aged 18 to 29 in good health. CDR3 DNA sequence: TGTGCCATCAGTGAGCGGACTCCCTCCTACGAGCAGTACTTC. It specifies CAISERTPSYEQYF.